Here is one T cell receptor beta chain with its context. Its antigen is currently unknown. Amplification used 60 Vbeta primers and 13 Jbeta primers. Original methodology: Later work found 80 million or so unique TCR beta chains, with some 11 million shared. Produced via immunoSEQ multiplex PCR; TCRdb's table is partial and in-frame only. V, J and clone size reflect that table, while D and trimming were determined from the DNA. Of some 110,000 clones detected, roughly 79% appear once; the ten largest clones hold around 4.2%. CDR3 length: 17 amino acids. Trimming left V 0 bases short and J 1 base short, with 15 bases between. This specimen belongs to a study of cytomegalovirus exposure and HLA in healthy donors. Study-level findings and limits: In a later analysis, TCR beta V- and J-gene trimming was associated with a missense DCLRE1C variant.

This rearrangement joins TRBV23-1 to TRBJ2-5, with a weak D call TRBD1 (6 bases). TRBV23-1 is marked as an open reading frame, function uncertain. Specimen: PBMCs. The TCR sequence derives from a woman in her 30s in good health and CMV-seronegative. The CDR3 DNA reads TGCGCCAGCAGTCAATCCCAGCCCCGGGACACCCAAGAGACCCAGTACTTC. This encodes CASSQSQPRDTQETQYF.